A selection of T cell receptor beta chains follows, all from one sample in a study of cytomegalovirus exposure and HLA in healthy donors. The data were produced by immunoSEQ multiplex PCR, yet TCRdb's version contains in-frame clones alone and is incomplete. The sample yields some 130,000 clones, roughly 71% seen once. The sequenced sample consisted of PBMCs. The source is a woman aged 35 to 49 in good health and CMV-seronegative. Both conserved end residues are part of each CDR3. D genes are given only for firm matches. Rows give clone size only sometimes, using once, few, many, or a class for an expanded clone.

d_call | j_call | clone_size | v_call | cdr3_aa | cdr3_nt
TRBD1 | TRBJ1-1 | NA | TRBV15 | CATSRTWDRGDTEAFF | TGTGCCACCAGCAGAACTTGGGACAGGGGAGACACTGAAGCTTTCTTT
NA | TRBJ1-5 | few | TRBV10-3 | CAISEDTIYQPQHF | TGTGCCATCAGTGAGGACACGATATATCAGCCCCAGCATTTT
NA | TRBJ2-1 | once | TRBV5-1 | CASSLDGAYNEQFF | TGCGCCAGCAGCTTGGATGGAGCCTACAATGAGCAGTTCTTC
NA | TRBJ1-3 | NA | TRBV5-1 | CASSLAGGANYLSGNTIYF | TGCGCCAGCAGCTTGGCCGGCGGGGCAAATTACCTCTCTGGAAACACCATATATTTT
TRBD1 | TRBJ1-6 | NA | TRBV7-3 | CASRSYLGQGSPFDNSPLHF | TGTGCCAGCAGATCATATCTGGGACAGGGGAGTCCCTTTGATAATTCACCCCTCCACTTT
NA | TRBJ1-5 | once | TRBV6-5 | CASREGQYSNQPQHF | TGTGCCAGCCGGGAGGGGCAATATAGCAATCAGCCCCAGCATTTT
NA | TRBJ1-4 | once | TRBV4-1 | CASSQRQAATNEKLFF | TGCGCCAGCAGCCAAAGACAGGCTGCAACTAATGAAAAACTGTTTTTT
TRBD2 | TRBJ2-1 | NA | TRBV6-5 | CASSYGAGGPFEQFF | TGTGCCAGCAGTTACGGGGCGGGGGGGCCATTTGAGCAGTTCTTC
NA | TRBJ1-4 | few | TRBV4-1 | CASSQGVGGNNEKLFF | TGCGCCAGCAGCCAAGGAGTGGGGGGTAATAATGAAAAACTGTTTTTT
TRBD2 | TRBJ2-3 | NA | TRBV28 | CASSTSSGVRTDTQYF | TGTGCCAGCAGCACCTCTAGCGGGGTACGCACAGATACGCAGTATTTT
NA | TRBJ2-7 | NA | TRBV7-8 | CASSQVGGGGQYF | TGTGCCAGCAGCCAAGTAGGGGGGGGCGGGCAGTACTTC
TRBD1 | TRBJ1-3 | NA | TRBV5-1 | CASSWGQGASGNTIYF | TGCGCCAGCAGCTGGGGACAGGGGGCCTCTGGAAACACCATATATTTT
NA | TRBJ1-4 | NA | TRBV6-1 | CASSKLAEGYRFF | TGTGCCAGCAGTAAGCTCGCTGAGGGCTACCGGTTTTTT
TRBD1 | TRBJ1-2 | NA | TRBV6-1 | CASRADRGSGGYTF | TGTGCCAGCAGGGCCGACAGGGGGTCTGGCGGCTACACCTTC
TRBD1 | TRBJ1-4 | NA | TRBV28 | CAGKLDRGLLTNEKLFF | TGTGCCGGGAAACTAGACAGGGGATTATTAACTAATGAAAAACTGTTTTTT
TRBD1 | TRBJ1-2 | NA | TRBV7-9 | CASSLDRGYGYTF | TGTGCCAGCAGCTTAGACAGGGGCTATGGCTACACCTTC
TRBD1 | TRBJ2-2 | NA | TRBV6-5 | CASSYRRDRVVGELFF | TGTGCCAGCAGTTACCGCCGGGACAGGGTGGTCGGGGAGCTGTTTTTT